This T cell receptor beta chain stems from a study of graft-versus-host responses after intestinal transplantation (dated by TCRdb to 2020 to 2022). Looking at the study overall: Multivisceral, liver-intestinal, or isolated intestinal transplants were received by the recipients. All recipients received anti-thymocyte globulin induction followed by maintenance tacrolimus and steroids for approximately 3 years. Graft-versus-host and host-versus-graft alloreactive T cell clones were tracked in the graft, circulation and bone marrow after intestinal transplantation using bulk TCR-beta CDR3 sequencing. To identify alloreactive clones, pre-transplant mixed lymphocyte reaction products were sequenced and then compared with unstimulated pre-transplant donor and recipient T cells. The cohort enrolled around 23 intestinal transplant recipients including one retransplant, and 3 patients lacking pretransplant specimens were excluded. A peak of at least 4% donor T cells among recipient peripheral blood mononuclear cells was the definition used for donor T cell macrochimerism. Instead of going to the commercial service, samples from a few later patients were sequenced in-house on an Illumina MiSeq and processed with MiXCR. Broad study findings and their caveats: Early after transplant, peak levels of circulating GvH clones were found to be associated with declines in HvG clones. The relatively low number and heterogeneity of intestinal transplant patients limited the conclusions. High GvH to HvG T cell clonal ratios were observed in the allografts of patients with donor T cell macrochimerism. GvH clones turned up in recipient bone marrow, with some appearing earlier in ileal mucosa or blood, a pattern consistent with an intestinal mucosal origin.

The junction shows trimming of 4 bases on V and 3 bases on J, plus 7 bases between the germline ends. The CDR3 contains 12 residues, cysteine and phenylalanine counted. Only the CDR3 DNA is retained, 36 bases long and in frame from the first base. The CDR1 and CDR2 encoded by the germline V gene (reference sequence) are SGHKS and YYEKEE. Blood samples were collected up to 4 times in the first month after transplant and then at least monthly when available. The method behind the library was the immunoSEQ multiplex PCR assay. For most patients, high-throughput TCR-beta CDR3 sequencing of genomic DNA was performed by Adaptive Biotechnologies. In the original analysis: TCR sequencing data were retrieved from Adaptive's ImmunoSEQ software for 15 to 20 patients, whereas three other patients were processed with MiXCR and VDJtools. CDR3 nucleotide sequences shared between donor and recipient were removed because their origin could not be assigned. Alloreactive clones required at least 2-fold expansion over unstimulated cells and minimum CFSE-low frequency of 0.002% (template counts) or 0.001% (read counts). Mappable clones were those detected in sequenced pre-transplant spleen, lymph node, or MLR CFSE-low populations of the donor or recipient. Cumulative frequency of alloreactive clones was calculated as a percentage of all sequences weighted by copy number. TCRdb stores this immuneACCESS table with in-frame sequences only. Part of the clones is absent; in the studies checked, under half of the shortfall reflects unresolved V genes, and no reason is known for the rest. V and J calls and clone size are given by that table; D and trimming were obtained from the DNA. The table for this sample lists around 30,000 clones; roughly 85% of them were counted only once. The ten largest clonotypes hold around 1.1% of the sample.

As concerns this clone: What this receptor recognizes is not known. Base qualities are not provided; no much larger clone lies one nucleotide away.

This TCR was recovered from a human patient who received an intestinal transplant, so some T cells may come from the graft donor. The sample was PBMCs, taken 27 to 29 days after intestinal transplant. The sequence links TRBV5-5 to TRBJ1-1; too little of a D gene remains to name it. CDR3 region: CASSPVDTEAFF. The bases read TGTGCCAGCAGCCCCGTGGACACTGAAGCTTTCTTT. Here the CDR3 is joined to the reference TRBV5-5 and TRBJ1-1 genes, and the full variable domain is: DAGVTQSPTHLIKTRGQQVTLRCSPISGHKSVSWYQQVLGQGPQFIFQYYEKEERGRGNFPDRFSARQFPNYSSELNVNALLLGDSALYLCASSPVDTEAFFGQGTRLTVV.